The rows below give T cell receptor beta chains drawn from one sample of a study of blood T cell repertoires in COVID-19. TCRdb's table, derived via immunoSEQ multiplex PCR, lists solely in-frame clones and lacks some. The sample has 250,000 to 400,000 clones, roughly nine tenths seen once. Sample: peripheral blood. Receptor source: a woman between 25 and 40 years old with COVID-19, enrolled during active disease. CDR3s include the opening cysteine and the closing phenylalanine or tryptophan. Fields, in order: CDR3 DNA, CDR3 protein, V gene, J gene, clone size, D gene. D genes are given only for firm matches. The size of a clone is reported for some rows only, either as once, few or many, or as a class for expanded clones.

CDR3nt: TGTGCCTGGAGGACGCCAGGGGCTGGAAACACCATATATTTT; CDR3aa: CAWRTPGAGNTIYF; v_gene: TRBV30; j_gene: TRBJ1-3; abundance: .; d_gene: .
CDR3nt: TGTGCCAGCTCACCCCGGACAGTGGCGAAAAACATTCAGTACTTC; CDR3aa: CASSPRTVAKNIQYF; v_gene: TRBV18; j_gene: TRBJ2-4; abundance: .; d_gene: .
CDR3nt: TGTGCCTGGAGTGTACGGACAGGGGGGGCCAGGGAGCTGTTTTTT; CDR3aa: CAWSVRTGGARELFF; v_gene: TRBV30; j_gene: TRBJ2-2; abundance: .; d_gene: TRBD1
CDR3nt: TGTGCCAGCAGCCAGAACTTAAACAGGGGGCAAGACGCTTTCTTT; CDR3aa: CASSQNLNRGQDAFF; v_gene: TRBV4-2; j_gene: TRBJ1-1; abundance: .; d_gene: TRBD1
CDR3nt: TGTGCCAGCAGTTTAGCGGCTGTTGTTCCCGGCGAGCAGTACTTC; CDR3aa: CASSLAAVVPGEQYF; v_gene: TRBV27; j_gene: TRBJ2-7; abundance: .; d_gene: .
CDR3nt: TGCGCCAGCAGCTCCCGGGACAGGGCTAGCCAAGAGACCCAGTACTTC; CDR3aa: CASSSRDRASQETQYF; v_gene: TRBV5-1; j_gene: TRBJ2-5; abundance: .; d_gene: TRBD1
CDR3nt: TGCGCCAGCAGCTTGGACAGGGCCGCTTCCTACAATGAGCAGTTCTTC; CDR3aa: CASSLDRAASYNEQFF; v_gene: TRBV5-1; j_gene: TRBJ2-1; abundance: .; d_gene: .
CDR3nt: TGTGCCAGCAGCGACCATACCGGGACACTGAATGACGAGCAGTACTTC; CDR3aa: CASSDHTGTLNDEQYF; v_gene: TRBV14; j_gene: TRBJ2-7; abundance: once; d_gene: .
CDR3nt: TGTGCCAGTAAAGGGTCAATTCAGGGGGCTGAAGCTTTCTTT; CDR3aa: CASKGSIQGAEAFF; v_gene: TRBV7-8; j_gene: TRBJ1-1; abundance: few; d_gene: TRBD1
CDR3nt: TGTGCCAGCAGCCGCGGACAGGGGGCATTAAATGAGCAGTTCTTC; CDR3aa: CASSRGQGALNEQFF; v_gene: TRBV6-6; j_gene: TRBJ2-1; abundance: .; d_gene: TRBD1
CDR3nt: TGCGCCAGCAGCTTGGGAGGAAACTCTGGGGCCAACGTCCTGACTTTC; CDR3aa: CASSLGGNSGANVLTF; v_gene: TRBV5-1; j_gene: TRBJ2-6; abundance: once; d_gene: .
CDR3nt: TGTGCCAGCTCACCAACTGGGGCGGCAGGGTATACTGTAAACTATGGCTACACCTTC; CDR3aa: CASSPTGAAGYTVNYGYTF; v_gene: TRBV18; j_gene: TRBJ1-2; abundance: .; d_gene: .
CDR3nt: TGTGCCAGTTCGGGACAGCTATACAATGAGCAGTTCTTC; CDR3aa: CASSGQLYNEQFF; v_gene: TRBV19; j_gene: TRBJ2-1; abundance: .; d_gene: TRBD1
CDR3nt: TGTGCCAGCAGCTTTCAGGCCGACTATGGCTACACCTTC; CDR3aa: CASSFQADYGYTF; v_gene: TRBV3-1/TRBV3-2; j_gene: TRBJ1-2; abundance: .; d_gene: .
CDR3nt: TGTGCCAGCAGCTCCCCGCGCCCTACCATATATTTT; CDR3aa: CASSSPRPTIYF; v_gene: TRBV7-9; j_gene: TRBJ1-3; abundance: .; d_gene: .
CDR3nt: TGCGCCAGCAGCCAAGGACAGGGGGCTTCCTACGAGCAGTACTTC; CDR3aa: CASSQGQGASYEQYF; v_gene: TRBV4-1; j_gene: TRBJ2-7; abundance: .; d_gene: TRBD1
CDR3nt: TGTGCCAGCGGTGCGATCACCGGGGAGCTGTTTTTT; CDR3aa: CASGAITGELFF; v_gene: TRBV7-3; j_gene: TRBJ2-2; abundance: .; d_gene: .
CDR3nt: TGTGCCAGCAGCCACCAGGCAAACACTGAAGCTTTCTTT; CDR3aa: CASSHQANTEAFF; v_gene: TRBV27; j_gene: TRBJ1-1; abundance: .; d_gene: .
CDR3nt: TGTGCCAGTGGTGGAGATCAGCCCCAGCATTTT; CDR3aa: CASGGDQPQHF; v_gene: TRBV12-3/TRBV12-4; j_gene: TRBJ1-5; abundance: .; d_gene: .
CDR3nt: TGTGCCAGCAGTTTAAGAAGACAGGGGGTGGGTGGGGCCAACGTCCTGACTTTC; CDR3aa: CASSLRRQGVGGANVLTF; v_gene: TRBV27; j_gene: TRBJ2-6; abundance: .; d_gene: TRBD1
CDR3nt: TGTGCCAGCAGGGAACCCACTAGCGGGGCAAGCACAGATACGCAGTATTTT; CDR3aa: CASREPTSGASTDTQYF; v_gene: TRBV9; j_gene: TRBJ2-3; abundance: once; d_gene: TRBD2
CDR3nt: TGTGCCAGCAGCTTAGTACCTCGTGACAGGGGGATTCCCAGCTACACCTTC; CDR3aa: CASSLVPRDRGIPSYTF; v_gene: TRBV13; j_gene: TRBJ1-2; abundance: .; d_gene: TRBD1
CDR3nt: TGTGCCAGCAGCTTTCGGCAGGGGGAAACCGGGGAGCTGTTTTTT; CDR3aa: CASSFRQGETGELFF; v_gene: TRBV7-9; j_gene: TRBJ2-2; abundance: .; d_gene: TRBD1
CDR3nt: TGCGCCAGCAGCCCACCGGGAATAGCCGATAGTTACAATGAGCAGTTCTTC; CDR3aa: CASSPPGIADSYNEQFF; v_gene: TRBV10-1; j_gene: TRBJ2-1; abundance: .; d_gene: .
CDR3nt: TGTGCCAGCACCACAGGGTTGAACACTGAAGCTTTCTTT; CDR3aa: CASTTGLNTEAFF; v_gene: TRBV27; j_gene: TRBJ1-1; abundance: .; d_gene: .
CDR3nt: TGTGCCAGCAGCCCTCTCTATAATTCACCCCTCCACTTT; CDR3aa: CASSPLYNSPLHF; v_gene: TRBV7-2; j_gene: TRBJ1-6; abundance: .; d_gene: .
CDR3nt: TGTGCCAGCAGTGGGCCCATGAGGAATGAAAAACTGTTTTTT; CDR3aa: CASSGPMRNEKLFF; v_gene: TRBV6-4; j_gene: TRBJ1-4; abundance: once; d_gene: .
CDR3nt: TGTGCCAGCAGCTTGGCGGGAGGGCCTTTGGAGACCCAGTACTTC; CDR3aa: CASSLAGGPLETQYF; v_gene: TRBV5-6; j_gene: TRBJ2-5; abundance: .; d_gene: TRBD2